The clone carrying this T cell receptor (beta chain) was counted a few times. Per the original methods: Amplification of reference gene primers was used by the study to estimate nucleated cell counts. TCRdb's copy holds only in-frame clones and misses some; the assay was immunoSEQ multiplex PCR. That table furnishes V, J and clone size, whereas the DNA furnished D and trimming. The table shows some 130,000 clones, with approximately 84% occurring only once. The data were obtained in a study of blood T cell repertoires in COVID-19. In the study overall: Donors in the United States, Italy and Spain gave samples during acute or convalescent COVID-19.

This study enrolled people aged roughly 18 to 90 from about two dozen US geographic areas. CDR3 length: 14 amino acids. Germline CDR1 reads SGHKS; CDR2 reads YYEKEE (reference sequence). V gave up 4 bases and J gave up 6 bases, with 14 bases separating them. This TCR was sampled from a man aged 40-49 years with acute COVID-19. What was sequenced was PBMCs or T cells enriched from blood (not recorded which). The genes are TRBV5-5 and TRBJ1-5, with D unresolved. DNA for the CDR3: TGTGCCAGCAGCCCTACCGGCGAGGCTCAGCCCCAGCATTTT. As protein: CASSPTGEAQPQHF.